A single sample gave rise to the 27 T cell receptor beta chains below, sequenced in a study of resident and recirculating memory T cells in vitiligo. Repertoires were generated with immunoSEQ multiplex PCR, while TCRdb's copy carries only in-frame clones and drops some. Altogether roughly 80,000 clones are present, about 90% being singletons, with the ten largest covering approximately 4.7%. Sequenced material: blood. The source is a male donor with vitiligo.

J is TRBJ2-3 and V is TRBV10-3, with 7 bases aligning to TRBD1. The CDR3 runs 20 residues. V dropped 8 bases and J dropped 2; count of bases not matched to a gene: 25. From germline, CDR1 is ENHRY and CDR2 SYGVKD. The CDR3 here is CAIASAYPGTVSTLTDTQYF. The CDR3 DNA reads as TGTGCCATCGCATCCGCCTACCCAGGGACAGTGTCCACCCTCACAGATACGCAGTATTTT.

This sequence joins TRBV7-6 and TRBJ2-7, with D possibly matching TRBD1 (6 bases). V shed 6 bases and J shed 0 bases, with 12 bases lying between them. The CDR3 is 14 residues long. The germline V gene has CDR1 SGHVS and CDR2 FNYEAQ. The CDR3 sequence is CASSYRAGSYEQYF. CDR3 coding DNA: TGTGCCAGCAGTTACAGGGCGGGCTCCTACGAGCAGTACTTC.

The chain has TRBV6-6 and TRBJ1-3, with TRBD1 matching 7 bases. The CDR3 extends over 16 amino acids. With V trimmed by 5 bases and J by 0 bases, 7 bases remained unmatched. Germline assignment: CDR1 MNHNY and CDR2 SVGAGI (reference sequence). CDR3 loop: CASSPTGTVSGNTIYF. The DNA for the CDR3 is TGTGCCAGCAGTCCCACCGGGACAGTCTCTGGAAACACCATATATTTT.

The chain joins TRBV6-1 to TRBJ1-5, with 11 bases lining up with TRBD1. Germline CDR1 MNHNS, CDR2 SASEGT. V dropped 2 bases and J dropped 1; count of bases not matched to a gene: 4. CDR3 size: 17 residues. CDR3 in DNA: TGTGCCAGCAGTGAAAGGACAGGGGGCTTGAGCAATCAGCCCCAGCATTTT. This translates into CASSERTGGLSNQPQHF.

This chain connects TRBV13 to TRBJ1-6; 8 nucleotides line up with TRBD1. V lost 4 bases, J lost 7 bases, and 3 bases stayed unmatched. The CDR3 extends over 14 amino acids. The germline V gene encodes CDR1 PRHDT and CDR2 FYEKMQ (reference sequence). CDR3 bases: TGTGCCAGCAGCTCAACAGGGGGGAATTCACCCCTCCACTTT. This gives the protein CASSSTGGNSPLHF. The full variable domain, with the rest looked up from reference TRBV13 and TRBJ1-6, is AAGVIQSPRHLIKEKRETATLKCYPIPRHDTVYWYQQGPGQDPQFLISFYEKMQSDKGSIPDRFSAQQFSDYHSELNMSSLELGDSALYFCASSSTGGNSPLHFGNGTRLTVT.

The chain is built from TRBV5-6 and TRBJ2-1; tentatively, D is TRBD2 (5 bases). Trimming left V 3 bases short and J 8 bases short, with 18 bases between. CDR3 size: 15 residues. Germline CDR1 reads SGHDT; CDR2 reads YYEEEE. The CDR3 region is CASSSLEAESHEQFF. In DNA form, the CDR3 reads TGTGCCAGCAGCTCCCTGGAGGCCGAGTCACATGAGCAGTTCTTC. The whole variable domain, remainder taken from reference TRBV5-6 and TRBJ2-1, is DAGVTQSPTHLIKTRGQQVTLRCSPKSGHDTVSWYQQALGQGPQFIFQYYEEEERQRGNFPDRFSGHQFPNYSSELNVNALLLGDSALYLCASSSLEAESHEQFFGPGTRLTVL.

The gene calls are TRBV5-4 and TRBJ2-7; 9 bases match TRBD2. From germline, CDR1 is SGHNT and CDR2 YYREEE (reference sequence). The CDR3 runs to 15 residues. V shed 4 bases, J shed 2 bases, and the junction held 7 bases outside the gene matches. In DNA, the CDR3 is TGTGCCAGCAGCACCGGGACTAGCCAAACCTACGAGCAGTACTTC. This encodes CASSTGTSQTYEQYF.

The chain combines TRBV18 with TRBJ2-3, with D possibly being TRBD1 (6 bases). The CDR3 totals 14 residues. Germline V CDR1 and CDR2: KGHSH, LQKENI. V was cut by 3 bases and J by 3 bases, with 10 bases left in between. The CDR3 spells CASSPGDTTDTQYF. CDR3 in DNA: TGTGCCAGCTCACCGGGGGACACTACAGATACGCAGTATTTT. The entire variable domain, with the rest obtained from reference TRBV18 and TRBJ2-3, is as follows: NAGVMQNPRHLVRRRGQEARLRCSPMKGHSHVYWYRQLPEEGLKFMVYLQKENIIDESGMPKERFSAEFPKEGPSILRIQQVVRGDSAAYFCASSPGDTTDTQYFGPGTRLTVL.

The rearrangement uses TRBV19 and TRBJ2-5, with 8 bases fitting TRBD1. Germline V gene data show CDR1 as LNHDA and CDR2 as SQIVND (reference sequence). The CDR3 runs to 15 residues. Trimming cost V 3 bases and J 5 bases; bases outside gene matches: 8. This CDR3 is CASSITGDRTETQYF. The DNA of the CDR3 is TGTGCCAGTAGTATCACCGGGGACAGGACGGAGACCCAGTACTTC.

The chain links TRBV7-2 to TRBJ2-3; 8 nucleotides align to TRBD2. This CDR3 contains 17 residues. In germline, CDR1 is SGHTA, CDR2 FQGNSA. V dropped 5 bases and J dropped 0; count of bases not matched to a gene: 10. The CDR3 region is CASSPRDSGASTDTQYF. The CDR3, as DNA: TGTGCCAGCAGCCCACGGGATAGCGGGGCGAGCACAGATACGCAGTATTTT. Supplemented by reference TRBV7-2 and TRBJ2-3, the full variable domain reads GAGVSQSPSNKVTEKGKDVELRCDPISGHTALYWYRQSLGQGLEFLIYFQGNSAPDKSGLPSDRFSAERTGGSVSTLTIQRTQQEDSAVYLCASSPRDSGASTDTQYFGPGTRLTVL.

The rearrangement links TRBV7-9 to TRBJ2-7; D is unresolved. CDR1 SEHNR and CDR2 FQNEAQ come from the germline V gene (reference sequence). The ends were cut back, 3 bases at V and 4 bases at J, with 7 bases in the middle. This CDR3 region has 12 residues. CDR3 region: CASSFARYEQYF. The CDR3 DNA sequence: TGTGCCAGCAGCTTCGCGAGATACGAGCAGTACTTC.

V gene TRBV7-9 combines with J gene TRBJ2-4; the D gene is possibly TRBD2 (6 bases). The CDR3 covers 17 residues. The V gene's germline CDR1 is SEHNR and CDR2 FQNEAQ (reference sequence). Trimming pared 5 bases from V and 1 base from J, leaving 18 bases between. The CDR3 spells CASSIVGGEGAKNIQYF. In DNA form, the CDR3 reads TGTGCCAGCAGCATTGTGGGAGGAGAGGGGGCCAAAAACATTCAGTACTTC.

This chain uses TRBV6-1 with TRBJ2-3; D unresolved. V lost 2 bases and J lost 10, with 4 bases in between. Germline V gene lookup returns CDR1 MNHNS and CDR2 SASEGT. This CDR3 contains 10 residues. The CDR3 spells CASSETAQYF. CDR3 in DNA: TGTGCCAGCAGTGAAACAGCGCAGTATTTT.

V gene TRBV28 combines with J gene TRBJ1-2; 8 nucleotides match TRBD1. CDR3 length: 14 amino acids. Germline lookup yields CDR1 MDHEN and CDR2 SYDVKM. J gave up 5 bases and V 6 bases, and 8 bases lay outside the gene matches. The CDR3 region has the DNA TGTGCCAGCAGCAGACAGGGGATTGGTTATGGCTACACCTTC. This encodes CASSRQGIGYGYTF.

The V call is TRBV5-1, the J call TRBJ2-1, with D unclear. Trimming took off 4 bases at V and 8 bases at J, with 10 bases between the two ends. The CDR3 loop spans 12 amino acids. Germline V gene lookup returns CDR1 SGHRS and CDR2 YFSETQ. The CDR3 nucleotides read TGCGCCAGCAGCCGGGTCAGCGATGAGCAGTTCTTC. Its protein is CASSRVSDEQFF.

In DNA, the CDR3 is TGCGCCAGCGCCTTATTACAGGGTTGGGGCACAGATACGCAGTATTTT. Its protein is CASALLQGWGTDTQYF. The chain is built from TRBV10-2 and TRBJ2-3; a possible D gene is TRBD1 (6 bases). The length of the CDR3 is 16 residues. Germline CDR1 reads WSHSY; CDR2 reads SAAADI. V was shortened by 8 bases and J by 1 base, with 19 bases between the two germline ends.

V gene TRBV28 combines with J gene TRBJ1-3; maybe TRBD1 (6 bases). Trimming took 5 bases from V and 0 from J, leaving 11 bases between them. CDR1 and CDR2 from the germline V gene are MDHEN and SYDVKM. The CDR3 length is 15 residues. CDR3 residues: CASSTGQSSGNTIYF. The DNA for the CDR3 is TGTGCCAGCAGTACCGGACAGAGCTCTGGAAACACCATATATTTT.

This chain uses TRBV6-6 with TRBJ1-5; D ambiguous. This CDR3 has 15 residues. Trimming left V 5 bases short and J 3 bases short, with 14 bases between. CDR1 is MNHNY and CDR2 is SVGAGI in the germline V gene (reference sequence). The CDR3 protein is CASSTLDSLNQPQHF. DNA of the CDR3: TGTGCCAGCAGTACCTTGGACTCACTCAATCAGCCCCAGCATTTT.

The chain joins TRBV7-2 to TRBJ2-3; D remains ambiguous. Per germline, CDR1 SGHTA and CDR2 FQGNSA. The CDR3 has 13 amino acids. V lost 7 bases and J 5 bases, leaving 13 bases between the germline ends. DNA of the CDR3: TGTGCCAGCACTCCCCTGTCGGGAGATACGCAGTATTTT. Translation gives CASTPLSGDTQYF.

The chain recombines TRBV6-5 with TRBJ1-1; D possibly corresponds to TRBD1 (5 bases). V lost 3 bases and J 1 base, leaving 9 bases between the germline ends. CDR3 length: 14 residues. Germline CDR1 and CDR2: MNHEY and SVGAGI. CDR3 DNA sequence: TGTGCCAGCAGTTATGCGACAGCGAACACTGAAGCTTTCTTT. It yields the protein CASSYATANTEAFF.

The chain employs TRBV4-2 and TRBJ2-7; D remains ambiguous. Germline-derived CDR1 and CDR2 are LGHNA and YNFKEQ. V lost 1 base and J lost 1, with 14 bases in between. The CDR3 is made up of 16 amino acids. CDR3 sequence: CASSQADLGGSYEQYF. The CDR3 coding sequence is TGTGCCAGCAGCCAAGCAGATCTAGGTGGATCCTACGAGCAGTACTTC.

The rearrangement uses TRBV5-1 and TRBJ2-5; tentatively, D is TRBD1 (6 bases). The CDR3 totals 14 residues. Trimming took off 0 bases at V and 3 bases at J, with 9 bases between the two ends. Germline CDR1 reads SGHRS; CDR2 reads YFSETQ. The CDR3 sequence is CASSLAGVKETQYF. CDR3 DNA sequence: TGCGCCAGCAGCTTGGCAGGGGTAAAAGAGACCCAGTACTTC.

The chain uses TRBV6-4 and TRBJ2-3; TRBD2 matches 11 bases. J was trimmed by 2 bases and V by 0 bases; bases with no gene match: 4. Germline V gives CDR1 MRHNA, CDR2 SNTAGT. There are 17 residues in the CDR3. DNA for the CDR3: TGTGCCAGCAGTGACTCGGCGGGACTAGCGGTCACAGATACGCAGTATTTT. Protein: CASSDSAGLAVTDTQYF.

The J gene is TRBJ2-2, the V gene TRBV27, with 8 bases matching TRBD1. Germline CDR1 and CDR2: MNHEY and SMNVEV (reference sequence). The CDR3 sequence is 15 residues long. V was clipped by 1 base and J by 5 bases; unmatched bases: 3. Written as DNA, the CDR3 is TGTGCCAGCAGTTTATACGGGACAGGTACCGGGGAGCTGTTTTTT. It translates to CASSLYGTGTGELFF.

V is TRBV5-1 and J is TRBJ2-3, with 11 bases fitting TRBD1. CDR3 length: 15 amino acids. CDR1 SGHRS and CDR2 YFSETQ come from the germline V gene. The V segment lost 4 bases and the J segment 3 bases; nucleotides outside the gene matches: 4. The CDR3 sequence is CASSGGQGATDTQYF. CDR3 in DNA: TGCGCCAGCAGCGGCGGACAGGGGGCAACAGATACGCAGTATTTT.

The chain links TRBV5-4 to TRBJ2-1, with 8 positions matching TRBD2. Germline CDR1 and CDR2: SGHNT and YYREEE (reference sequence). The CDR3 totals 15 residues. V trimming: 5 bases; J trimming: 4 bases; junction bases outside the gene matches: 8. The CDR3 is CASRPTSGAYNEQFF. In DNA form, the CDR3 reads TGTGCCAGCAGACCAACTAGCGGAGCATACAATGAGCAGTTCTTC.

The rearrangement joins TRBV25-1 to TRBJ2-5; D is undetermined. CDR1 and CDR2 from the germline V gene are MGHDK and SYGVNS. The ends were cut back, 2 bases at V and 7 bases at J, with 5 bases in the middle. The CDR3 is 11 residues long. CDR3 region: CASSETTTQYF. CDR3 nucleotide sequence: TGTGCCAGCAGTGAAACTACGACCCAGTACTTC.